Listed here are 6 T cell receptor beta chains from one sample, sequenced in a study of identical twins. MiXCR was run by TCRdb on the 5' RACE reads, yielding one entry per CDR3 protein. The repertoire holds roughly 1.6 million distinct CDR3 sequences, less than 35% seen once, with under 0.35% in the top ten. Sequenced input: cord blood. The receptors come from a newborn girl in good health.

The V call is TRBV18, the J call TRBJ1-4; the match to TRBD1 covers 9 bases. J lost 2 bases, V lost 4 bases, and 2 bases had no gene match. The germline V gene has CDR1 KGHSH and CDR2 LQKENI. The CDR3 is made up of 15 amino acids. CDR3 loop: CASSQGQGTNEKLFF. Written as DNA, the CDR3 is TGTGCCAGCTCACAAGGACAGGGGACTAATGAAAAACTGTTTTTT.

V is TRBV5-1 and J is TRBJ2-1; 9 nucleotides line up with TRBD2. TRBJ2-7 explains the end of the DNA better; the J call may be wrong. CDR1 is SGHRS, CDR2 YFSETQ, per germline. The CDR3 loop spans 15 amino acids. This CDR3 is CASSLPTSGYNEQYF. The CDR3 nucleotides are TGCGCCAGCAGCCTGCCGACTAGCGGCTACAATGAGCAGTACTTC.

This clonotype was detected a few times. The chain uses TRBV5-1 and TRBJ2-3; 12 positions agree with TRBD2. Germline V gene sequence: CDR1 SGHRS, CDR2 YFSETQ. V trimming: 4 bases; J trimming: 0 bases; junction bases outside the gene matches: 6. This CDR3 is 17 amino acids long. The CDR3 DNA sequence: TGCGCCAGCAGCCCCCGGACTAGCGGGGATAGCACAGATACGCAGTATTTT. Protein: CASSPRTSGDSTDTQYF.

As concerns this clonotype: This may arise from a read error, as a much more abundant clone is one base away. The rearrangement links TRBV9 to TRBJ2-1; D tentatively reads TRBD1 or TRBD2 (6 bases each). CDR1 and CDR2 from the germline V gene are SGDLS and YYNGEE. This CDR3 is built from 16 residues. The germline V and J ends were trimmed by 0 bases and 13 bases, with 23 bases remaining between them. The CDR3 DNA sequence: TGTGCCAGCAGCGTAGCCGGGGGCCTAAGTCAAGAGACCCAGTTCTTC. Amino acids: CASSVAGGLSQETQFF.

The DNA of the CDR3 is TGTGCCAGCAGTTTAGGGGAGGAGGGGTCAACTGGAAACACCATATATTTT. It codes for CASSLGEEGSTGNTIYF. V gene TRBV12-3 or TRBV12-4 combines with J gene TRBJ1-3, with D tentatively TRBD1 (5 bases). The V gene lost 1 base and the J gene lost 2 bases, with 15 bases spanning the gap. CDR3 length equals 17 residues.

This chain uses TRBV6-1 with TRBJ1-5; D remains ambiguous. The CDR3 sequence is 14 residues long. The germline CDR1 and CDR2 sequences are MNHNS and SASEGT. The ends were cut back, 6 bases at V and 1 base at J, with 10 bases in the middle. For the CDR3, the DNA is TGTGCCAGCAGGATCGGGCAGAGCAATCAGCCCCAGCATTTT. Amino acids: CASRIGQSNQPQHF.